These 21 T cell receptor beta chains originate from one sample sequenced in a study of blood T cell repertoires in COVID-19. Repertoires were generated with immunoSEQ multiplex PCR, while TCRdb's copy carries only in-frame clones and drops some. The repertoire holds about 210,000 clones, with around 80% as singletons. The material sequenced was peripheral blood. Every receptor here comes from a woman in her sixties with COVID-19, enrolled during active disease.

The CDR3 here is CASSLVGGLRETQYF. The DNA for the CDR3 is TGTGCCAGCAGTTTAGTAGGCGGGTTGAGGGAGACCCAGTACTTC. The genes are TRBV28 and TRBJ2-5; TRBD2 is a possible D gene (5 bases). Between the trimmed V and J ends, which lost 2 bases and 5 bases, there was a span of 15 bases. Germline V gives CDR1 MDHEN, CDR2 SYDVKM. This CDR3 has 15 amino acids.

The genes are TRBV9 and TRBJ2-3, with TRBD2 matching over 7 bases. Trimming removed 0 bases from V and 0 bases from J; junction bases left unmatched: 4. Germline assignment: CDR1 SGDLS and CDR2 YYNGEE. The CDR3 runs to 16 residues. As DNA, the CDR3 is TGTGCCAGCAGCGTAGCGGGGACTACAAGCACAGATACGCAGTATTTT. It yields the protein CASSVAGTTSTDTQYF.

In this sample, this clone turned up a few times. The rearrangement joins TRBV11-2 to TRBJ2-1; 8 bases are shared with TRBD2. V was clipped by 7 bases and J by 7 bases; unmatched bases: 9. The CDR3 length is 14 residues. Germline values: CDR1 SGHAT, CDR2 FQNNGV. The CDR3 reads CASTKAGVMNEQFF. Here the CDR3 DNA reads TGTGCCAGCACCAAAGCGGGAGTGATGAATGAGCAGTTCTTC.

The genes are TRBV5-1 and TRBJ2-5, with 7 positions matching TRBD1. In germline, CDR1 is SGHRS, CDR2 YFSETQ. CDR3 length equals 16 residues. The junction had 14 bases not matched to a gene; V was cut back by 4 bases and J by 5 bases. The CDR3 DNA reads as TGCGCCAGCAGCCTCGGGAAGACAGGGACGCAGGAGACCCAGTACTTC. Translated: CASSLGKTGTQETQYF.

The gene calls are TRBV11-1 and TRBJ1-3, with 8 bases identical to TRBD1. Germline CDR1 and CDR2: SGHAT and FQDESV (reference sequence). The trim removed 5 bases at V and 2 bases at J, leaving 5 bases unmatched. The length of the CDR3 is 15 residues. This CDR3 is CASSPRTGTGNTIYF. The CDR3 nucleotides read TGTGCCAGCAGCCCCCGGACAGGGACTGGAAACACCATATATTTT.

This chain links TRBV28 with TRBJ2-2; 8 bases are a match to TRBD2. Germline CDR1 is MDHEN and CDR2 is SYDVKM. This CDR3 spans 14 amino acids. Trimming removed 7 bases from V and 6 bases from J; junction bases left unmatched: 7. CDR3 loop: CASTGGGLPGELFF. DNA of the CDR3: TGTGCCAGCACCGGGGGGGGATTGCCCGGGGAGCTGTTTTTT.

The chain recombines TRBV6-5 with TRBJ1-5, with D maybe TRBD1 (6 bases). Germline V gene data show CDR1 as MNHEY and CDR2 as SVGAGI. CDR3 length: 15 residues. The V end was cut by 6 bases, the J end by 3 bases, with 15 bases between. CDR3 loop: CASSDRSAPNQPQHF. The CDR3 coding sequence is TGTGCCAGCAGCGACAGGTCAGCCCCCAATCAGCCCCAGCATTTT.

The chain uses TRBV7-9 and TRBJ1-2, with 8 bases matching TRBD1. With V trimmed by 4 bases and J by 6 bases, 7 bases remained unmatched. The CDR3 is 14 amino acids. Germline lookup yields CDR1 SEHNR and CDR2 FQNEAQ (reference sequence). CDR3 region: CASSSSTGADGYTF. In DNA, the CDR3 is TGTGCCAGCAGCTCCTCGACAGGGGCCGATGGCTACACCTTC.

The V call is TRBV6-2 or TRBV6-3, the J call TRBJ2-7; D not resolved. Germline CDR1 reads MNHEY; CDR2 reads SVGEGT. This CDR3 region has 13 residues. Trimming cost V 3 bases and J 0 bases, with 6 bases left between them. The CDR3 DNA follows: TGTGCCAGCAGTTATGGCGGCTCCTACGAGCAGTACTTC. Translating it yields CASSYGGSYEQYF.

J is TRBJ2-3 and V is TRBV6-5; TRBD2 aligns across 11 bases. The CDR3 covers 15 residues. Unmatched junction bases numbered 1, after V lost 4 bases and J lost 1 base. From germline, CDR1 is MNHEY and CDR2 SVGAGI. The CDR3 loop reads CASSWGLAGTDTQYF. For the CDR3, the DNA is TGTGCCAGCAGTTGGGGACTAGCGGGCACAGATACGCAGTATTTT.

The genes are TRBV19 and TRBJ2-7; 9 bases align to TRBD1. Looked up from germline, CDR1 is LNHDA and CDR2 is SQIVND (reference sequence). This CDR3 spans 17 amino acids. V lost 5 bases, J lost 7 bases, and 18 bases stayed unmatched. CDR3 amino acids: CASSSARGGQGREEQYF. The CDR3 nucleotides are TGTGCCAGTAGTTCCGCCCGAGGTGGACAGGGGCGGGAAGAGCAGTACTTC.

V gene TRBV7-9 combines with J gene TRBJ1-5, with D perhaps matching TRBD1 (6 bases). The V gene's germline CDR1 is SEHNR and CDR2 FQNEAQ (reference sequence). V was shortened by 6 bases and J by 0 bases, with 18 bases between the two germline ends. The CDR3 totals 17 residues. The DNA for the CDR3 is TGTGCCAGCAGTCAATATCTGGACAGCTATAGCAATCAGCCCCAGCATTTT. Translating gives CASSQYLDSYSNQPQHF.

The chain recombines TRBV21-1 with TRBJ1-1. TRBV21-1 is flagged as a pseudogene. This CDR3 has 16 amino acids. For the CDR3, the DNA is TGTGCCAGCAGCTGGAGTATAGCTACAATTCGCACTGAAGCTTTCTTT. Translating it yields CASSWSIATIRTEAFF.

The chain recombines TRBV19 with TRBJ1-2; the D gene is possibly TRBD1 (5 bases). The germline V gene encodes CDR1 LNHDA and CDR2 SQIVND (reference sequence). V was cut by 6 bases and J by 7 bases, with 18 bases left in between. This CDR3 is 14 amino acids long. CDR3 in DNA: TGTGCCAGTAGCCCTATGGGGGGGTCGGCTGGCTACACCTTC. This encodes CASSPMGGSAGYTF.

The chain employs TRBV7-8 and TRBJ2-7, with D maybe TRBD1 (5 bases). CDR1 is SGHVS, CDR2 FQNEAQ, per germline. The CDR3 consists of 14 residues. V was cut by 0 bases and J by 3 bases, with 9 bases left in between. CDR3 amino acids: CASSLARARYEQYF. CDR3 DNA: TGTGCCAGCAGCTTAGCCAGGGCCCGCTACGAGCAGTACTTC.

This chain uses TRBV29-1 with TRBJ2-5; 8 bases line up with TRBD1. This CDR3 has 13 residues. Trimming removed 6 bases from V and 5 bases from J; junction bases left unmatched: 8. Germline CDR1 reads SQVTM; CDR2 reads ANQGSEA. DNA of the CDR3: TGCAGCGTCCTACCGGGACAGGAGGAGACCCAGTACTTC. Its translation: CSVLPGQEETQYF.

The chain combines TRBV29-1 with TRBJ1-5, with no clear D. This CDR3 region has 12 residues. Germline loops: CDR1 SQVTM, CDR2 ANQGSEA. With 4 bases removed from V and 7 bases from J, the gap between germline ends came to 11 bases. CDR3 DNA sequence: TGCAGCGTTGGCGAGGTTGACCAGCCCCAGCATTTT. Protein product: CSVGEVDQPQHF.

The chain combines TRBV9 with TRBJ1-1; D remains unclear. This CDR3 region has 14 residues. V lost 0 bases and J 1 base, leaving 7 bases between the germline ends. CDR1 and CDR2 from the germline V gene are SGDLS and YYNGEE. The CDR3, as DNA: TGTGCCAGCAGCGTAGGGCCACCGAACACTGAAGCTTTCTTT. Its translation is CASSVGPPNTEAFF.

This chain uses TRBV28 with TRBJ2-1, with TRBD2 matching 15 bases. V lost 3 bases, J lost 2 bases, and 17 bases stayed unmatched. Germline CDR1 MDHEN, CDR2 SYDVKM. This CDR3 has 22 residues. CDR3 nucleotides: TGTGCCAGCAGTTTGGGACCGCCAAGGACTAGCGGGAGGGTGACTGCCTACAATGAGCAGTTCTTC. Protein: CASSLGPPRTSGRVTAYNEQFF.

The chain employs TRBV18 and TRBJ1-5; a weak D match, TRBD1 (5 bases). The germline V and J ends were trimmed by 1 base and 7 bases, with 14 bases remaining between them. The CDR3 totals 15 residues. CDR1 and CDR2 (germline): KGHSH, LQKENI. The CDR3 DNA is TGTGCCAGCTCACCACTTGGGGGGTTGGGGCAGCCCCAGCATTTT. Residues: CASSPLGGLGQPQHF.

This chain joins TRBV6-5 and TRBJ1-2; the match to TRBD1 covers 8 bases. Germline values: CDR1 MNHEY, CDR2 SVGAGI. The ends lost 6 bases at V and 8 bases at J; junction bases unmatched: 8. The CDR3 spans 13 residues. The CDR3 is CASRMTGVGGYTF. CDR3 DNA: TGTGCCAGCAGGATGACAGGGGTTGGCGGCTACACCTTC.